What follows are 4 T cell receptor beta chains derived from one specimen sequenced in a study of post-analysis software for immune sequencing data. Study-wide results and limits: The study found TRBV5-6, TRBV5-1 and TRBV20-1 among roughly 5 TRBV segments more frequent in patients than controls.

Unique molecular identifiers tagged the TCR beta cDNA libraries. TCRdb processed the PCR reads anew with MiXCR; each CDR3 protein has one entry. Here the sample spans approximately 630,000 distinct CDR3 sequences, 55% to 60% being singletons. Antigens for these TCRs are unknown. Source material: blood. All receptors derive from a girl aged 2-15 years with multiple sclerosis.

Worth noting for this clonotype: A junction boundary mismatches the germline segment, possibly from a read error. CDR3 in amino acids: CAISDLGQKSSFEQYF. In DNA, the CDR3 is TGTGCCATCAGTGACCTGGGACAGAAGAGCTCCTTCGAGCAGTACTTC. The V call is TRBV10-3, the J call TRBJ2-7; 7 bases line up with TRBD1. CDR1 is ENHRY and CDR2 is SYGVKD in the germline V gene. The CDR3 runs to 16 residues.

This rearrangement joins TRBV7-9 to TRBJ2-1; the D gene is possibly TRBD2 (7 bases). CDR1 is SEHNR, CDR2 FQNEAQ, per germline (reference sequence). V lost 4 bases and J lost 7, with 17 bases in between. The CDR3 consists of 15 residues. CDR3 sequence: CASSSSPGGENEQFF. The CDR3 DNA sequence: TGTGCCAGCAGCTCAAGCCCGGGGGGCGAAAATGAGCAGTTCTTC.

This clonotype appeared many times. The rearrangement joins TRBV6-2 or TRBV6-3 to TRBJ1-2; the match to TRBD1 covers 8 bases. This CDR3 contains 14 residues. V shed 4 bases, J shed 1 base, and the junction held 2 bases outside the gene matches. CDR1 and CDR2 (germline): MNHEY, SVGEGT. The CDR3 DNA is TGTGCCAGCAGTTCGGACAGGGATAACTATGGCTACACCTTC. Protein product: CASSSDRDNYGYTF.

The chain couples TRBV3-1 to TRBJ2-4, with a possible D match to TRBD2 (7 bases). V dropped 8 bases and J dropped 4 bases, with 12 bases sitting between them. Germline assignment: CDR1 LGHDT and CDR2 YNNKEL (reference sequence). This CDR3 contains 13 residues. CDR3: CASGLGQKNIQYF. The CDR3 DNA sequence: TGTGCCAGCGGACTAGGACAGAAAAACATTCAGTACTTC.